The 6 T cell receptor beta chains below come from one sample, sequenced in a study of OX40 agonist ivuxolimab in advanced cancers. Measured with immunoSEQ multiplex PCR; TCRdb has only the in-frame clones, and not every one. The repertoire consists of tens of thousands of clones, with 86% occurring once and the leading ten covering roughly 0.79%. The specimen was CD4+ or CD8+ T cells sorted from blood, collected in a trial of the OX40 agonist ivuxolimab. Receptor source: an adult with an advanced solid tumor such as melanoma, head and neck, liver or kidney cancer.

CDR3 protein: CASSLLAGASSTDTQYF. The CDR3 DNA follows: TGTGCCAGCAGCCTTCTAGCGGGAGCCTCTAGCACAGATACGCAGTATTTT. The V call is TRBV7-2, the J call TRBJ2-3; 10 nucleotides agree with TRBD2. Trimming took 5 bases from V and 0 from J; bases not matched to a gene: 8. The germline V gene encodes CDR1 SGHTA and CDR2 FQGNSA. This CDR3 comprises 17 residues.

CDR3 residues: CASSPGYRDGYTF. The CDR3 DNA reads as TGTGCCAGCTCACCAGGCTACAGGGATGGCTACACCTTC. This chain uses TRBV18 with TRBJ1-2; possibly TRBD1 for D (6 bases). Deletions cut 2 bases from V and 6 bases from J, with 10 bases between. Germline V gives CDR1 KGHSH, CDR2 LQKENI. The CDR3 contains 13 residues.

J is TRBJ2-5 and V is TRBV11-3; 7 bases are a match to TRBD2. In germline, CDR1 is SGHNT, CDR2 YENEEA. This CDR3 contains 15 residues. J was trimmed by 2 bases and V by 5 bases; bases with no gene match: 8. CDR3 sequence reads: CASSTGTNLQETQYF. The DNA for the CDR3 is TGTGCCAGCAGCACTGGGACTAACCTACAAGAGACCCAGTACTTC.

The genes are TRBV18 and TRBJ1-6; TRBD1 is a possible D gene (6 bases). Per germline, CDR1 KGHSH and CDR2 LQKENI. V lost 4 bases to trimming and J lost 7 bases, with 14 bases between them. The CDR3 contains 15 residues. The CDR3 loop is CASSQGGGVNSPLHF. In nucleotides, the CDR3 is TGTGCCAGCTCACAAGGCGGGGGCGTAAATTCACCCCTCCACTTT.

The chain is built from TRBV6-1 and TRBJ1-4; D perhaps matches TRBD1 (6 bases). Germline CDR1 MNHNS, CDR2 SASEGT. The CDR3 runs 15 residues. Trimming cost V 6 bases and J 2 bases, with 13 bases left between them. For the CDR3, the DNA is TGTGCCAGCAGGAGCGGGGGCTTGACTAATGAAAAACTGTTTTTT. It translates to CASRSGGLTNEKLFF.

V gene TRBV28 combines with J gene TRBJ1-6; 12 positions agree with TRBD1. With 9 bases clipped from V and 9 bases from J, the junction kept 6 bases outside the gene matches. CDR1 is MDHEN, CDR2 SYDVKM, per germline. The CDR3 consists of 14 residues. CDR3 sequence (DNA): TGTGCCAGTTCCCCGGGACAGGGGGCTTCACCCCTCCACTTT. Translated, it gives CASSPGQGASPLHF.